This is a list of T cell receptor beta chains from one sample in a study of blood T cell repertoires in COVID-19. Here immunoSEQ multiplex PCR was the method, and the copy in TCRdb shows in-frame clones only, minus some. The sample consists of about 330,000 clones, more than 90% of them appearing once. Input material: PBMCs or T cells enriched from blood (not recorded which). These receptors all come from a young woman who had recovered from COVID-19. CDR3s include the opening cysteine and the closing phenylalanine or tryptophan. The D gene is left open where the match is weak. Size is stated for part of the rows, as once, few or many counts, or as a class when the clone is expanded.

D gene: -
J gene: TRBJ1-2
V gene: TRBV28
clone size: -
CDR3 protein: CASSLRQGSGYTF
CDR3 DNA: TGTGCCAGCAGTTTAAGGCAGGGTAGCGGCTACACCTTC

D gene: TRBD2
J gene: TRBJ2-1
V gene: TRBV7-2
clone size: -
CDR3 protein: CASSETGLAPYNEQFF
CDR3 DNA: TGTGCCAGCAGCGAGACGGGACTAGCGCCGTACAATGAGCAGTTCTTC

D gene: -
J gene: TRBJ2-1
V gene: TRBV5-6
clone size: -
CDR3 protein: CASSLPGTLNEQFF
CDR3 DNA: TGTGCCAGCAGCTTGCCCGGGACTCTGAATGAGCAGTTCTTC

D gene: -
J gene: TRBJ1-4
V gene: TRBV6-5
clone size: -
CDR3 protein: CASSPGRGTNEKLFF
CDR3 DNA: TGTGCCAGCAGCCCGGGGCGGGGAACTAATGAAAAACTGTTTTTT

D gene: TRBD2
J gene: TRBJ2-7
V gene: TRBV28
clone size: -
CDR3 protein: CASSPTGLAGTYEQYF
CDR3 DNA: TGTGCCAGCAGTCCCACCGGACTAGCGGGAACCTACGAGCAGTACTTC

D gene: -
J gene: TRBJ1-1
V gene: TRBV10-3
clone size: once
CDR3 protein: CAISVAGNTEAFF
CDR3 DNA: TGTGCCATCAGTGTTGCAGGTAACACTGAAGCTTTCTTT

D gene: TRBD2
J gene: TRBJ2-7
V gene: TRBV7-2
clone size: -
CDR3 protein: CASSSGRASGGIAYEQYF
CDR3 DNA: TGTGCCAGCAGCTCTGGTCGGGCTAGCGGGGGTATCGCCTACGAGCAGTACTTC

D gene: -
J gene: TRBJ1-5
V gene: TRBV6-5
clone size: -
CDR3 protein: CASGRYSNQPQHF
CDR3 DNA: TGTGCCAGCGGGAGGTATAGCAATCAGCCCCAGCATTTT

D gene: TRBD1
J gene: TRBJ1-5
V gene: TRBV12-3/TRBV12-4
clone size: -
CDR3 protein: CASTDRGGQPQHF
CDR3 DNA: TGTGCCAGCACCGACAGGGGGGGTCAGCCCCAGCATTTT

D gene: -
J gene: TRBJ1-1
V gene: TRBV28
clone size: -
CDR3 protein: CASPPPGHREGTEAFF
CDR3 DNA: TGTGCCAGCCCACCCCCGGGACACCGGGAGGGCACTGAAGCTTTCTTT

D gene: TRBD1
J gene: TRBJ1-1
V gene: TRBV28
clone size: -
CDR3 protein: CASSLGRAGGTEAFF
CDR3 DNA: TGTGCCAGCAGTTTAGGGAGAGCAGGGGGAACTGAAGCTTTCTTT

D gene: TRBD2
J gene: TRBJ2-5
V gene: TRBV28
clone size: -
CDR3 protein: CASSSPRGGETQYF
CDR3 DNA: TGTGCCAGCAGTTCCCCACGGGGGGGAGAGACCCAGTACTTC

D gene: -
J gene: TRBJ1-1
V gene: TRBV2
clone size: -
CDR3 protein: CASSFGANTEAFF
CDR3 DNA: TGTGCCAGCAGTTTCGGAGCCAACACTGAAGCTTTCTTT

D gene: -
J gene: TRBJ1-2
V gene: TRBV12-2
clone size: -
CDR3 protein: CASRFEFGPRYRSGGYGYTF
CDR3 DNA: TGTGCAAGTCGCTTTGAATTCGGCCCTCGCTACCGGTCGGGGGGCTATGGCTACACCTTC

D gene: -
J gene: TRBJ2-5
V gene: TRBV29-1
clone size: -
CDR3 protein: CSVDEESETQYF
CDR3 DNA: TGCAGCGTTGATGAGGAGTCCGAGACCCAGTACTTC

D gene: -
J gene: TRBJ1-1
V gene: TRBV28
clone size: -
CDR3 protein: CASSFSQSLNTEAFF
CDR3 DNA: TGTGCCAGCAGTTTTTCACAGTCCTTGAACACTGAAGCTTTCTTT

D gene: TRBD1
J gene: TRBJ2-2
V gene: TRBV11-3
clone size: -
CDR3 protein: CASRPGGAGGELFF
CDR3 DNA: TGTGCCAGCAGACCAGGGGGCGCGGGCGGGGAGCTGTTTTTT

D gene: -
J gene: TRBJ2-7
V gene: TRBV7-8
clone size: -
CDR3 protein: CASSSIAPSYEQYF
CDR3 DNA: TGTGCCAGCAGCTCCATAGCTCCGAGCTACGAGCAGTACTTC

D gene: -
J gene: TRBJ2-7
V gene: TRBV15
clone size: -
CDR3 protein: CATSTEAGMSSYEQYF
CDR3 DNA: TGTGCCACCAGCACGGAAGCGGGCATGAGCTCCTACGAGCAGTACTTC

D gene: TRBD1
J gene: TRBJ1-3
V gene: TRBV5-1
clone size: -
CDR3 protein: CASSLAGTASAPNTIYF
CDR3 DNA: TGCGCCAGCAGCTTGGCGGGGACAGCATCGGCTCCGAACACCATATATTTT

D gene: -
J gene: TRBJ1-2
V gene: TRBV28
clone size: many
CDR3 protein: CASSPGHHYGYTF
CDR3 DNA: TGTGCCAGCAGTCCGGGACATCATTATGGCTACACCTTC

D gene: -
J gene: TRBJ1-5
V gene: TRBV15
clone size: -
CDR3 protein: CATSRVGHRHGQPQHF
CDR3 DNA: TGTGCCACCAGCAGGGTGGGACACAGACACGGTCAGCCCCAGCATTTT

D gene: TRBD1
J gene: TRBJ1-6
V gene: TRBV3-1/TRBV3-2
clone size: -
CDR3 protein: CASSCDRVEGSPLHF
CDR3 DNA: TGTGCCAGCAGCTGCGACAGGGTGGAGGGATCACCCCTCCACTTT

D gene: TRBD1
J gene: TRBJ2-5
V gene: TRBV15
clone size: -
CDR3 protein: CATRLDRGPQETQYF
CDR3 DNA: TGTGCCACCAGACTCGACAGGGGGCCCCAAGAGACCCAGTACTTC

D gene: TRBD1
J gene: TRBJ2-7
V gene: TRBV27
clone size: once
CDR3 protein: CASTYKLTGSYEQYF
CDR3 DNA: TGTGCCAGCACGTATAAATTGACAGGGAGCTACGAGCAGTACTTC

D gene: -
J gene: TRBJ1-1
V gene: TRBV6-4
clone size: -
CDR3 protein: CASPHRPVGTEAFF
CDR3 DNA: TGTGCCAGCCCCCACCGCCCGGTCGGCACTGAAGCTTTCTTT

D gene: TRBD1
J gene: TRBJ2-5
V gene: TRBV5-8
clone size: -
CDR3 protein: CASSRDRQETQYF
CDR3 DNA: TGTGCCAGCAGCCGGGACAGACAAGAGACCCAGTACTTC

D gene: -
J gene: TRBJ1-5
V gene: TRBV6-2/TRBV6-3
clone size: few
CDR3 protein: CASSYDSTRSQHF
CDR3 DNA: TGTGCCAGCAGTTATGACAGTACAAGGTCCCAGCATTTT

D gene: -
J gene: TRBJ2-2
V gene: TRBV3-1/TRBV3-2
clone size: -
CDR3 protein: CASSLLGLNTGELFF
CDR3 DNA: TGTGCCAGCAGCCTACTGGGACTCAACACCGGGGAGCTGTTTTTT

D gene: TRBD1
J gene: TRBJ1-1
V gene: TRBV10-2
clone size: -
CDR3 protein: CASSYRGDMNTEAFF
CDR3 DNA: TGCGCCAGCAGCTACAGGGGGGATATGAACACTGAAGCTTTCTTT

D gene: TRBD1
J gene: TRBJ2-5
V gene: TRBV3-1/TRBV3-2
clone size: -
CDR3 protein: CASSPRDRRETQYF
CDR3 DNA: TGTGCCAGCAGCCCCCGGGACAGGAGGGAGACCCAGTACTTC

D gene: TRBD2
J gene: TRBJ2-1
V gene: TRBV10-3
clone size: -
CDR3 protein: CAIRVTREGPSEQFF
CDR3 DNA: TGTGCCATCCGGGTTACAAGGGAGGGCCCCAGTGAGCAGTTCTTC

D gene: -
J gene: TRBJ2-1
V gene: TRBV5-3
clone size: once
CDR3 protein: CARSLLRIKPRRQVLYNEQFF
CDR3 DNA: TGTGCCAGAAGCTTGTTAAGAATAAAGCCAAGAAGACAGGTTCTCTACAATGAGCAGTTCTTC

D gene: -
J gene: TRBJ2-6
V gene: TRBV30
clone size: few
CDR3 protein: CAWSLQGAGANVLTF
CDR3 DNA: TGTGCCTGGAGTTTACAGGGAGCTGGGGCCAACGTCCTGACTTTC

D gene: TRBD1
J gene: TRBJ1-1
V gene: TRBV24-1
clone size: once
CDR3 protein: CATSELTGGQGAFF
CDR3 DNA: TGTGCCACCAGTGAACTGACAGGGGGACAAGGGGCTTTCTTT

D gene: -
J gene: TRBJ2-7
V gene: TRBV28
clone size: -
CDR3 protein: CASLNQMAYEQYF
CDR3 DNA: TGTGCCAGCTTAAATCAGATGGCCTACGAGCAGTACTTC

D gene: TRBD1
J gene: TRBJ1-1
V gene: TRBV2
clone size: -
CDR3 protein: CASETGFTEAFF
CDR3 DNA: TGTGCCTCTGAGACAGGGTTCACTGAAGCTTTCTTT

D gene: -
J gene: TRBJ2-7
V gene: TRBV4-1
clone size: -
CDR3 protein: CASSQEVRSYEQYF
CDR3 DNA: TGCGCCAGCAGCCAAGAGGTCCGGTCCTACGAGCAGTACTTC

D gene: TRBD1
J gene: TRBJ1-4
V gene: TRBV28
clone size: -
CDR3 protein: CASSLDRGYGEKLFF
CDR3 DNA: TGTGCCAGCAGTTTGGACAGGGGCTACGGTGAAAAACTGTTTTTT

D gene: -
J gene: TRBJ1-2
V gene: TRBV18
clone size: -
CDR3 protein: CASSPNGVYGYTF
CDR3 DNA: TGTGCCAGCTCACCCAACGGAGTCTATGGCTACACCTTC

D gene: -
J gene: TRBJ2-7
V gene: TRBV6-2/TRBV6-3
clone size: -
CDR3 protein: CASSYLPDRIITYEQYF
CDR3 DNA: TGTGCCAGCAGTTACCTACCCGACAGGATTATAACCTACGAGCAGTACTTC

D gene: TRBD1
J gene: TRBJ1-1
V gene: TRBV12-5
clone size: -
CDR3 protein: CASGLGVGQGTEAFF
CDR3 DNA: TGTGCTAGTGGTTTGGGAGTGGGACAGGGTACTGAAGCTTTCTTT

D gene: -
J gene: TRBJ1-1
V gene: TRBV4-1
clone size: once
CDR3 protein: CASSQGVTSEAFF
CDR3 DNA: TGCGCCAGCAGCCAAGGTGTTACTTCGGAAGCTTTCTTT

D gene: TRBD1
J gene: TRBJ2-3
V gene: TRBV3-1/TRBV3-2
clone size: -
CDR3 protein: CASNQAPQGARGTDTQYF
CDR3 DNA: TGTGCCAGCAATCAAGCACCCCAGGGGGCGCGGGGCACAGATACGCAGTATTTT

D gene: TRBD1
J gene: TRBJ1-1
V gene: TRBV25-1
clone size: -
CDR3 protein: CASSDRGRFTEAFF
CDR3 DNA: TGTGCCAGCAGTGATAGGGGGCGGTTCACTGAAGCTTTCTTT

D gene: -
J gene: TRBJ2-4
V gene: TRBV27
clone size: -
CDR3 protein: CASSSPGGGNIQYF
CDR3 DNA: TGTGCCAGCAGTTCACCGGGTGGTGGCAACATTCAGTACTTC

D gene: -
J gene: TRBJ2-2
V gene: TRBV19
clone size: -
CDR3 protein: CASQAPRSPSGELFF
CDR3 DNA: TGTGCCTCCCAGGCGCCCAGATCCCCCTCCGGGGAGCTGTTTTTT

D gene: TRBD1
J gene: TRBJ1-1
V gene: TRBV19
clone size: few
CDR3 protein: CASSTTTGGKVEAFF
CDR3 DNA: TGTGCCAGTAGTACCACGACAGGGGGAAAGGTTGAAGCTTTCTTT

D gene: -
J gene: TRBJ1-2
V gene: TRBV28
clone size: -
CDR3 protein: CASIQGSSNYGYTF
CDR3 DNA: TGTGCCAGCATTCAGGGTTCGTCTAACTATGGCTACACCTTC

D gene: -
J gene: TRBJ1-5
V gene: TRBV6-6
clone size: -
CDR3 protein: CASSPGLLYQPQHF
CDR3 DNA: TGTGCCAGCAGCCCAGGGTTGTTGTATCAGCCCCAGCATTTT

D gene: -
J gene: TRBJ2-7
V gene: TRBV11-2
clone size: -
CDR3 protein: CASSLDYSSYEQYF
CDR3 DNA: TGTGCCAGCAGCTTAGATTACAGCTCCTACGAGCAGTACTTC

D gene: TRBD2
J gene: TRBJ2-7
V gene: TRBV27
clone size: few
CDR3 protein: CASSPLAAYEQYF
CDR3 DNA: TGTGCCAGCAGCCCTCTAGCGGCCTACGAGCAGTACTTC

D gene: -
J gene: TRBJ1-1
V gene: TRBV18
clone size: -
CDR3 protein: CASSPEPQGRTEAFF
CDR3 DNA: TGTGCCAGCTCACCGGAACCCCAGGGGCGAACTGAAGCTTTCTTT

D gene: -
J gene: TRBJ1-6
V gene: TRBV5-1
clone size: -
CDR3 protein: CASSLTGPRYNSPLHF
CDR3 DNA: TGCGCCAGCAGCTTGACAGGGCCGCGGTATAATTCACCCCTCCACTTT

D gene: -
J gene: TRBJ2-5
V gene: TRBV9
clone size: -
CDR3 protein: CASSVSGLQQETQYF
CDR3 DNA: TGTGCCAGCAGCGTAAGCGGACTTCAACAAGAGACCCAGTACTTC